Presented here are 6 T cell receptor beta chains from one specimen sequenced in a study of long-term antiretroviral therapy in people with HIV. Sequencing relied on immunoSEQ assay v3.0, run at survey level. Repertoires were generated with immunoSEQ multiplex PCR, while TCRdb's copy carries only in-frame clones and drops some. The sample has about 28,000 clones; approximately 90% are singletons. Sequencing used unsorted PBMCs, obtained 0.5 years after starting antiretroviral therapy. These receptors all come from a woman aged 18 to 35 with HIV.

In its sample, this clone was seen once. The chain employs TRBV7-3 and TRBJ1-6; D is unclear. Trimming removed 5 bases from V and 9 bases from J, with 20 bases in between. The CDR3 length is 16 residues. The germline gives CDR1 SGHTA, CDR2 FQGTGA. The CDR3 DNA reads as TGTGCCAGCAGCCCCAGATCCGCAGGCTCTGGTTCACCCCTCCACTTT. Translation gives CASSPRSAGSGSPLHF.

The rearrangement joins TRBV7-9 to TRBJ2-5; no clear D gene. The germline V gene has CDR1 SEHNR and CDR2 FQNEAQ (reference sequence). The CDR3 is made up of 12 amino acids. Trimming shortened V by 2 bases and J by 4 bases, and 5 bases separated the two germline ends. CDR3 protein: CASSLSGETQYF. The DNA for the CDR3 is TGTGCCAGCAGCTTATCGGGAGAGACCCAGTACTTC.

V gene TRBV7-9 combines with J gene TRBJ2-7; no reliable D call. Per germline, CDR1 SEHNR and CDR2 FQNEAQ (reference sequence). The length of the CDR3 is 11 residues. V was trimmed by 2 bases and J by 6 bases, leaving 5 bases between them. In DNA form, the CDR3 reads TGTGCCAGCAGCTTAAATTCCGAGCAGTACTTC. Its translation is CASSLNSEQYF.

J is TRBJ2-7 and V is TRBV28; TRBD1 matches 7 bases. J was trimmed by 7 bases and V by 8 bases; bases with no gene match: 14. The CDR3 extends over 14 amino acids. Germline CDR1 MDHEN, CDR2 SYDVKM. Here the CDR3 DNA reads TGTGCCAGCTCCCTCTTCACAGGGGCGTGGGAGCAGTACTTC. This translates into CASSLFTGAWEQYF.

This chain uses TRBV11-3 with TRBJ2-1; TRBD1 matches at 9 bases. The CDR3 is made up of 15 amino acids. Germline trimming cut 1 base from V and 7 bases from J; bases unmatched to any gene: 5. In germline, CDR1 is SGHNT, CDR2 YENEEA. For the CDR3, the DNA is TGTGCCAGCAGCTTAGGAGGACAGGGGCGGAATGAGCAGTTCTTC. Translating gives CASSLGGQGRNEQFF.

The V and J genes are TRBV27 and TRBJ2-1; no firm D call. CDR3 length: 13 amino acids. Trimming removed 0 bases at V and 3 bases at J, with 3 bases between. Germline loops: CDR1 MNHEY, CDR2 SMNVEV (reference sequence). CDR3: CASSLSIYNEQFF. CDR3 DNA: TGTGCCAGCAGTTTATCCATCTACAATGAGCAGTTCTTC.